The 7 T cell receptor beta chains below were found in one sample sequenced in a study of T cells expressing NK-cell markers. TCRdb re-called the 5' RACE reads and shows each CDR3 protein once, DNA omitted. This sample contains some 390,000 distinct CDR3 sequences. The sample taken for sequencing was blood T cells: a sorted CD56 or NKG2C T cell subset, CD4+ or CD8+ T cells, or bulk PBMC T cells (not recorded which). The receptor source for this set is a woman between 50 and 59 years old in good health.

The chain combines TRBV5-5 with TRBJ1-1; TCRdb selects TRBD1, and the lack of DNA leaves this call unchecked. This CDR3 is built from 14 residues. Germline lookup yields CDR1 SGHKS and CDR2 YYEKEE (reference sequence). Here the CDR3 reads CASSFEEGDTEAFF.

CDR3 residues: CASASFARIQETQYF. The J gene is TRBJ2-5, the V gene TRBV5-1. Germline CDR1 SGHRS, CDR2 YFSETQ. The CDR3 has 15 amino acids. The full variable domain, its missing parts supplied by reference TRBV5-1 and TRBJ2-5, is KAGVTQTPRYLIKTRGQQVTLSCSPISGHRSVSWYQQTPGQGLQFLFEYFSETQRNKGNFPGRFSGRQFSNSRSEMNVSTLELGDSALYLCASASFARIQETQYFGPGTRLLVL.

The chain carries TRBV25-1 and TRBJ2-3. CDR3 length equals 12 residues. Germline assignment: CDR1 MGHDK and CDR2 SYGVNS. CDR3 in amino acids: CASSELVDTQYF.

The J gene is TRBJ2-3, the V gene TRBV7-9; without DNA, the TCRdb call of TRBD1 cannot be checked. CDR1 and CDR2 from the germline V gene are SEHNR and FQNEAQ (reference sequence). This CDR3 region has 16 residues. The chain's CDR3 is CASSPGQGSVMDTQYF.

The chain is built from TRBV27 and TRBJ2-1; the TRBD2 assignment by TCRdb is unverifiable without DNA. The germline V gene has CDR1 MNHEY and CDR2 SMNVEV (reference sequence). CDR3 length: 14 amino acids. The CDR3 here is CASKEAGGDNEQFF.

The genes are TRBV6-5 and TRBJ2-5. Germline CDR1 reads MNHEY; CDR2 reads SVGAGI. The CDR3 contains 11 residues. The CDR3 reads CASSYMETQYF.

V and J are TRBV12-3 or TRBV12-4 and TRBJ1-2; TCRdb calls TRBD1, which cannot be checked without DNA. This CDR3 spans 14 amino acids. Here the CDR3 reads CASSYPGQGYGYTF.